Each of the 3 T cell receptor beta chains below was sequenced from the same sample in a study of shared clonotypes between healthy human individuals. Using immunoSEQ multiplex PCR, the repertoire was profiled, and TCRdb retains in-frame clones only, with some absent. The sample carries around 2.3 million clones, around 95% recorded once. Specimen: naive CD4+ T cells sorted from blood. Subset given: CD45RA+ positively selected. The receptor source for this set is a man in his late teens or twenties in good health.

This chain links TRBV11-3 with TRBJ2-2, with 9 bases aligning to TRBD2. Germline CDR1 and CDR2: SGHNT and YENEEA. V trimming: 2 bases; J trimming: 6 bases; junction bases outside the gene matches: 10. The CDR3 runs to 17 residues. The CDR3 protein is CASSLRVAGAHAGELFF. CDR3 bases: TGTGCCAGCAGCTTAAGGGTAGCGGGAGCCCACGCCGGGGAGCTGTTTTTT. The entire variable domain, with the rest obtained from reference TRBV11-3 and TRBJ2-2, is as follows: EAGVVQSPRYKIIEKKQPVAFWCNPISGHNTLYWYLQNLGQGPELLIRYENEEAVDDSQLPKDRFSAERLKGVDSTLKIQPAELGDSAVYLCASSLRVAGAHAGELFFGEGSRLTVL.

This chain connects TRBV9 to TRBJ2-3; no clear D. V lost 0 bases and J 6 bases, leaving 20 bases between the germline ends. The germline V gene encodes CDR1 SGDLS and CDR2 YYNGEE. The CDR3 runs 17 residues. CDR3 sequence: CASSVEGFDGPWDTQYF. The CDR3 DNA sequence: TGTGCCAGCAGCGTAGAGGGTTTCGACGGACCCTGGGATACGCAGTATTTT.

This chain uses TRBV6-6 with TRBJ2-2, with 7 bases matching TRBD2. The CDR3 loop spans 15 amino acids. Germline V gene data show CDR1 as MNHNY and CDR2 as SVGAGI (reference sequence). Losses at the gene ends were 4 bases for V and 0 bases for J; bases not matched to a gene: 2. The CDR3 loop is CASSSGLANTGELFF. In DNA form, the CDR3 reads TGTGCCAGCAGTTCCGGACTAGCGAACACCGGGGAGCTGTTTTTT.